These T cell receptor beta chains were read from a single sample in a study of human thymus T cells. Libraries were prepared by immunoSEQ multiplex PCR; TCRdb keeps only in-frame clonotypes and omits some of them. This sample has just over 45,000 clones, with approximately 95% found just once. The source material was blood. The receptors originated from a girl under three years old with a congenital heart defect but otherwise immunologically healthy. Each CDR3 is given without its conserved first and last residue.

V gene | CDR3 protein
TRBV6-6 | ASTHGGEGPPEY
TRBV6-1 | ASRKQGTEAF
TRBV7-9 | ASSLKVGRENEKLF
TRBV5-4 | ASSLVGGGGKTQY
TRBV6-1 | ASSEANQPQH
TRBV11-2 | ASRPQGTGTYEQY
TRBV7-2 | ASSRSGSGETQY
TRBV5-6 | ASSPLLGIYQETQY
TRBV19 | ASSISNGRWQETQY
TRBV19 | ASSLGGDQPQH
TRBV4-1 | ASSQTGRVDEQY
TRBV10-2 | ASLGGRAGGAADTQY
TRBV19 | ASSARANQPQH
TRBV18 | ASSSQGGETQY
TRBV7-2 | ASRIDPGLNTEAF
TRBV4-1 | ASSTRTGGNEKLF
TRBV11-2 | ASSLGQTGTLRAIY
TRBV29-1 | SVVWIDEQF
TRBV28 | ASSLSRPGQGAGGYT
TRBV6-4 | ASSFIAGNQQF
TRBV5-1 | ASSFQGQVRNTEAF
TRBV27 | ASTNRGQEGYT
TRBV27 | ASSPYPGADNQPQH
TRBV6-5 | ASSYRGSYEQY
TRBV19 | ASKRGGNTDTQY
TRBV20-1 | SAIEGLGYT
TRBV18 | ASSPDRAHTEAF
TRBV6-6 | ASRDIYNSPLH
TRBV7-2 | ASSLVGQPQH
TRBV20-1 | SARLAGSQY
TRBV7-9 | ASSARETQY
TRBV6-1 | ASSEAASGETQY
TRBV2 | ARHETGGAF
TRBV5-8 | ASSLEAGNYGYT
TRBV6-1 | ASSEAQQAGDWARETQY
TRBV4-1 | ASSQDPPGAPNQPQH
TRBV6-5 | ASSYAGYEQY
TRBV28 | ASSSDRPETQY
TRBV5-1 | ASSFRSSGIYNEQF
TRBV9 | ASSVRPQREWADTQY
TRBV5-1 | ASSLGWTEAYEQY
TRBV5-1 | ASSPYVAVTLYNEQF
TRBV28 | ASSSEGPRDTEAF
TRBV7-6 | ASSPLDLSSYNEQF
TRBV6-5 | ASSYSTRGDQPQH
TRBV19 | ASSIKGLAEGLYEQY
TRBV5-4 | ASSEGLAGGYEQY
TRBV20-1 | SGEVSYEQY
TRBV9 | ASSEMTGGGETQY
TRBV7-9 | ASSFYMLPETQY